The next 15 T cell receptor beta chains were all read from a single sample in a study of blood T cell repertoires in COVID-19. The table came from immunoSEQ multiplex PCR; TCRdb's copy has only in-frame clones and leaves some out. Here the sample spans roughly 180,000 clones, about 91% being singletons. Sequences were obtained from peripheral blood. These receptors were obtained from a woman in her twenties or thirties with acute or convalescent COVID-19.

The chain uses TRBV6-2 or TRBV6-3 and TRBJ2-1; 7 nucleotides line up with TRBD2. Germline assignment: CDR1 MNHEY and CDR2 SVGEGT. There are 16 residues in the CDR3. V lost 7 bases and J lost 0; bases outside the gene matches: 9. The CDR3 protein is CASNPLADRSYNEQFF. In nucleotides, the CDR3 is TGTGCCAGCAACCCCCTAGCGGACCGCTCCTACAATGAGCAGTTCTTC.

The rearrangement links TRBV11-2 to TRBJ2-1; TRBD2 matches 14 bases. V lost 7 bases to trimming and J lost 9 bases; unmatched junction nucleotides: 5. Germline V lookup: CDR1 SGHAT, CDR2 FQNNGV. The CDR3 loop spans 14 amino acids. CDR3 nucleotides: TGTGCCAGCACGGGACTAGCGGGAGTGGGTGAGCAGTTCTTC. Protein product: CASTGLAGVGEQFF.

The CDR3 DNA sequence: TGTGCCAGCAGTACCCATTTGGGGGGGACAACTAATGAAAAACTGTTTTTT. This encodes CASSTHLGGTTNEKLFF. The rearrangement links TRBV25-1 to TRBJ1-4; possibly TRBD1 for D (5 bases). The CDR3 loop spans 17 amino acids. V shed 5 bases and J shed 0 bases, with 16 bases lying between them. Germline assignment: CDR1 MGHDK and CDR2 SYGVNS.

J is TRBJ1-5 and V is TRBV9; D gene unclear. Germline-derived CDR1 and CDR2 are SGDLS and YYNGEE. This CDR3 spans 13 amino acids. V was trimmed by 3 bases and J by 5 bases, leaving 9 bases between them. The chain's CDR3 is CASSGGRDQPQHF. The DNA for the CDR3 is TGTGCCAGCAGCGGAGGGCGCGATCAGCCCCAGCATTTT. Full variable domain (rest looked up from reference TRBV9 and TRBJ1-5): DSGVTQTPKHLITATGQRVTLRCSPRSGDLSVYWYQQSLDQGLQFLIQYYNGEERAKGNILERFSAQQFPDLHSELNLSSLELGDSALYFCASSGGRDQPQHFGDGTRLSIL.

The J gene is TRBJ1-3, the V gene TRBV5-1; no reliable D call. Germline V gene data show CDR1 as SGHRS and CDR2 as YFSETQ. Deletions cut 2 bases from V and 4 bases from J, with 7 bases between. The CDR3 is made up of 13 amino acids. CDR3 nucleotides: TGCGCCAGCAGCTTCGACGGGGGAAACACCATATATTTT. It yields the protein CASSFDGGNTIYF. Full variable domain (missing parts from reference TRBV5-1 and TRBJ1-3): KAGVTQTPRYLIKTRGQQVTLSCSPISGHRSVSWYQQTPGQGLQFLFEYFSETQRNKGNFPGRFSGRQFSNSRSEMNVSTLELGDSALYLCASSFDGGNTIYFGEGSWLTVV.

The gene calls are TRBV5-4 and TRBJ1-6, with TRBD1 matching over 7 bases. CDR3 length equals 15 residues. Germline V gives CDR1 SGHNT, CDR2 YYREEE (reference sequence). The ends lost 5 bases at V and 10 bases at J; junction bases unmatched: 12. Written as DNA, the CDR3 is TGTGCCAGCAGTCGTGACAGGGTAGAAGGATCACCCCTCCACTTT. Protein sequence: CASSRDRVEGSPLHF.

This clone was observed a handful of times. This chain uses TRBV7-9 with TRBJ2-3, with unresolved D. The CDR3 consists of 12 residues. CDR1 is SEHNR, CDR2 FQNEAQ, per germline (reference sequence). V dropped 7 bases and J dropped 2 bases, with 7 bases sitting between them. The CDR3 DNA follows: TGTGCCAGCATCAGTCCCACAGATACGCAGTATTTT. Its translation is CASISPTDTQYF.

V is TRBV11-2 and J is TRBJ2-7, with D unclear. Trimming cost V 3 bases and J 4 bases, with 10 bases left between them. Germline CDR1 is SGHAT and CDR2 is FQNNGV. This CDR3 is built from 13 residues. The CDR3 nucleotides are TGTGCCAGCAGCTTTACTGAAGCTTACGAGCAGTACTTC. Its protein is CASSFTEAYEQYF. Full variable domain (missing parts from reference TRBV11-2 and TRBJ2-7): EAGVAQSPRYKIIEKRQSVAFWCNPISGHATLYWYQQILGQGPKLLIQFQNNGVVDDSQLPKDRFSAERLKGVDSTLKIQPAKLEDSAVYLCASSFTEAYEQYFGPGTRLTVT.

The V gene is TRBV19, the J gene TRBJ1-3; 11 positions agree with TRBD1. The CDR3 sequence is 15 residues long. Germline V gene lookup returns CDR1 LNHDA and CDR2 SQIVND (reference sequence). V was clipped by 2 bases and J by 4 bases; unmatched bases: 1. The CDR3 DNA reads TGTGCCAGTAGTATACGGACAGGGGGCGGAAACACCATATATTTT. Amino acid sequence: CASSIRTGGGNTIYF.

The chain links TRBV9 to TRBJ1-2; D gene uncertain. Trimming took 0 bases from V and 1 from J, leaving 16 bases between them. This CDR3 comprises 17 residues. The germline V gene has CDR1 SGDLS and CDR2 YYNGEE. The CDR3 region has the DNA TGTGCCAGCAGCGTAGAGGAAAGCCTTTACTATAACTATGGCTACACCTTC. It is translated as CASSVEESLYYNYGYTF.

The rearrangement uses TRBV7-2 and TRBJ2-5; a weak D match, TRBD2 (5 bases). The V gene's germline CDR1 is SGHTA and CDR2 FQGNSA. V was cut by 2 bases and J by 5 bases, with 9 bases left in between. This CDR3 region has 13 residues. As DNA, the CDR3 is TGTGCCAGCAGCTTAACTAGTCGCGAGACCCAGTACTTC. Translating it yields CASSLTSRETQYF.

CDR3 in amino acids: CASNPRGPAGAFF. The CDR3 DNA is TGTGCCAGCAACCCCCGTGGGCCGGCGGGGGCTTTCTTT. The J gene is TRBJ1-1, the V gene TRBV27; D not resolved. Trimming removed 7 bases from V and 11 bases from J, with 20 bases in between. This CDR3 has 13 residues. CDR1 and CDR2 (germline): MNHEY, SMNVEV (reference sequence).

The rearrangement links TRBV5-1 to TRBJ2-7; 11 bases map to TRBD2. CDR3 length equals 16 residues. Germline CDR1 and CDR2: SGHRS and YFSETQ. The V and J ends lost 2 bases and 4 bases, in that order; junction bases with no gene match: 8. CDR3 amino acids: CASSFTSGSLEYEQYF. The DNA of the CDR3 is TGCGCCAGCAGCTTTACTAGCGGGAGTTTGGAATACGAGCAGTACTTC.

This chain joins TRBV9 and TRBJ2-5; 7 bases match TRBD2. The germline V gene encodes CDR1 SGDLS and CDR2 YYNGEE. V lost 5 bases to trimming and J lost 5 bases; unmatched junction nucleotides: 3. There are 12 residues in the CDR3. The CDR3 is CASSRGGETQYF. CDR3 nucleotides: TGTGCCAGCAGTAGGGGAGGGGAGACCCAGTACTTC.

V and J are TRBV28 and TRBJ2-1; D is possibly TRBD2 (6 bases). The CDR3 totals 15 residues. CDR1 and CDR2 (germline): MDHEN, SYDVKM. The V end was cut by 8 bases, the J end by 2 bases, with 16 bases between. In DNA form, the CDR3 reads TGTGCCAGCGGCACAATAGCGGTGCCCTACAATGAGCAGTTCTTC. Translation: CASGTIAVPYNEQFF.